The 27 T cell receptor beta chains listed next were all sequenced from one sample in a study of shared clonotypes between healthy human individuals (dated by TCRdb to the early 2020s). The method behind the library was the immunoSEQ multiplex PCR assay. TCRdb stores this immuneACCESS table with in-frame sequences only. Part of the clones is absent; in the studies checked, under half of the shortfall reflects unresolved V genes, and no reason is known for the rest. The sample contains roughly 1.5 million clones, roughly 98% of them found a single time. The ten largest clones take up approximately 0.44% of the sample. Sequencing was performed on naive CD4+ T cells sorted from blood. Per the publication, the cell subset or site label means: CD45RA+ positively selected. The receptors originated from a man aged 30 to 39 in good health.

The count of this clone is one. For the CDR3, the DNA is TGCGCCAGCAGCTTGGGTCTTGGGGGGCGAGGGAACTATGGCTACACCTTC. Translated: CASSLGLGGRGNYGYTF. The chain is built from TRBV5-1 and TRBJ1-2; tentatively, D is TRBD1 (6 bases). The CDR3 consists of 17 residues. The germline V gene encodes CDR1 SGHRS and CDR2 YFSETQ. V dropped 0 bases and J dropped 2 bases, with 17 bases sitting between them.

The table lists this clone with a count of one. The rearrangement links TRBV27 to TRBJ2-5; TRBD1 or TRBD2 may be the D gene (5 bases each). Germline V gives CDR1 MNHEY, CDR2 SMNVEV (reference sequence). CDR3 length: 11 amino acids. Trimming took off 5 bases at V and 12 bases at J, with 13 bases between the two ends. CDR3 coding DNA: TGTGCCAGCAGTAATAGGGACCTCGAGTACTTC. This codes for CASSNRDLEYF.

V usage is TRBV5-4 and J usage is TRBJ2-1; D possibly matches TRBD1 or TRBD2 (5 bases each). The CDR3 spans 15 residues. Between the trimmed V and J ends, which lost 0 bases and 8 bases, there was a span of 15 bases. In germline, CDR1 is SGHNT, CDR2 YYREEE (reference sequence). CDR3 loop: CASSLGGRSADEQFF. Written as DNA, the CDR3 is TGTGCCAGCAGCTTGGGGGGACGGAGCGCCGATGAGCAGTTCTTC.

This chain links TRBV30 with TRBJ2-4, with TRBD1 identical over 8 bases. The V gene's germline CDR1 is GTSNPN and CDR2 SVGIG (reference sequence). The CDR3 totals 13 residues. V trimming: 3 bases; J trimming: 4 bases; junction bases outside the gene matches: 2. Here the CDR3 reads CAWRGTGKNIQYF. CDR3 in DNA: TGTGCCTGGAGAGGGACAGGAAAAAACATTCAGTACTTC.

The rearrangement uses TRBV6-5 and TRBJ2-5; 7 bases match TRBD1. The CDR3 is 14 residues long. Germline lookup yields CDR1 MNHEY and CDR2 SVGAGI. V dropped 6 bases and J dropped 5; count of bases not matched to a gene: 9. This chain's CDR3 is CASRDTGVWETQYF. CDR3 in DNA: TGTGCCAGCAGAGATACAGGGGTTTGGGAGACCCAGTACTTC.

The chain joins TRBV28 to TRBJ2-7, with TRBD1 as a possible D gene (6 bases). V dropped 6 bases and J dropped 2 bases, with 14 bases sitting between them. The germline gives CDR1 MDHEN, CDR2 SYDVKM. This CDR3 is 14 amino acids long. CDR3 sequence: CASRTTGTPYEQYF. Written as DNA, the CDR3 is TGTGCCAGCAGGACAACAGGGACCCCCTACGAGCAGTACTTC.

The chain employs TRBV2 and TRBJ2-7; 14 nucleotides match TRBD2. The germline V gene has CDR1 SNHLY and CDR2 FYNNEI. The CDR3 is 17 amino acids. V shed 6 bases, J shed 4 bases, and the junction held 11 bases outside the gene matches. The CDR3 DNA sequence: TGTGCCAGCAGCTCACCGGGACTAGCGGGAGCTGGATACGAGCAGTACTTC. Translation: CASSSPGLAGAGYEQYF.

The chain uses TRBV5-1 and TRBJ1-5; the D gene is possibly TRBD1 (5 bases). Trimming took off 4 bases at V and 0 bases at J, with 11 bases between the two ends. Germline CDR1 reads SGHRS; CDR2 reads YFSETQ. This CDR3 region has 15 residues. CDR3 sequence: CASSADGTSNQPQHF. In DNA form, the CDR3 reads TGCGCCAGCAGCGCTGATGGGACTAGCAATCAGCCCCAGCATTTT.

The chain links TRBV7-3 to TRBJ2-5; 12 bases are a match to TRBD2. CDR3 length: 16 residues. The germline CDR1 and CDR2 sequences are SGHTA and FQGTGA. Trimming removed 5 bases from V and 2 bases from J; junction bases left unmatched: 6. The CDR3 nucleotides read TGTGCCAGCAGCCCCTCTAGCGGGAGGGCTCAAGAGACCCAGTACTTC. Protein: CASSPSSGRAQETQYF.

The V and J genes are TRBV11-2 and TRBJ2-2; no clear D gene. V lost 4 bases to trimming and J lost 2 bases, with 2 bases between them. The CDR3 consists of 12 residues. The germline CDR1 and CDR2 sequences are SGHAT and FQNNGV. Here the CDR3 DNA reads TGTGCCAGCAGCTCTAACACCGGGGAGCTGTTTTTT. It encodes CASSSNTGELFF.

This clone has just one count. V gene TRBV5-1 combines with J gene TRBJ2-2, with TRBD2 identical over 9 bases. CDR1 and CDR2 from the germline V gene are SGHRS and YFSETQ. The CDR3 has 14 amino acids. Trimming removed 6 bases from V and 1 base from J; junction bases left unmatched: 1. The CDR3 is CASKTSGNTGELFF. The CDR3 DNA follows: TGCGCCAGCAAGACTAGCGGGAACACCGGGGAGCTGTTTTTT. Based on the CDR3 plus reference TRBV5-1 and TRBJ2-2, the full variable domain is KAGVTQTPRYLIKTRGQQVTLSCSPISGHRSVSWYQQTPGQGLQFLFEYFSETQRNKGNFPGRFSGRQFSNSRSEMNVSTLELGDSALYLCASKTSGNTGELFFGEGSRLTVL.

As for this clone: Other DNA sequences in this sample translate to the same CDR3. The V and J genes are TRBV28 and TRBJ2-7; D unclear. The CDR3 spans 12 residues. Germline lookup yields CDR1 MDHEN and CDR2 SYDVKM. Deletions cut 3 bases from V and 3 bases from J, with 6 bases between. The CDR3 loop reads CASSFLSYEQYF. In nucleotides, the CDR3 is TGTGCCAGCAGTTTTTTGAGCTACGAGCAGTACTTC.

The CDR3 coding sequence is TGCGCCAGCACAAAAGGTGGAGCGGGAGCAGGTACCGGGGAGCTGTTTTTT. Amino acids: CASTKGGAGAGTGELFF. The chain employs TRBV5-1 and TRBJ2-2; 8 nucleotides match TRBD2. The CDR3 consists of 17 residues. Germline CDR1 and CDR2: SGHRS and YFSETQ. V was pared by 6 bases and J by 5 bases, with 15 bases of the junction left unmatched.

The gene calls are TRBV6-1 and TRBJ2-1; perhaps TRBD2 as D (7 bases). This CDR3 is built from 16 residues. Germline loops: CDR1 MNHNS, CDR2 SASEGT. Deletions cut 4 bases from V and 2 bases from J, with 15 bases between. The CDR3 is CASSVRAGTTYNEQFF. For the CDR3, the DNA is TGTGCCAGCAGTGTGAGAGCGGGGACAACCTACAATGAGCAGTTCTTC.

The CDR3 reads CSAPGQMNTEAFF. DNA for the CDR3: TGCAGCGCACCCGGACAGATGAACACTGAAGCTTTCTTT. The rearrangement joins TRBV29-1 to TRBJ1-1, with D perhaps TRBD1 (6 bases). Trimming shortened V by 7 bases and J by 0 bases, and 12 bases separated the two germline ends. This CDR3 spans 13 amino acids. Per the germline V gene, CDR1 is SQVTM and CDR2 is ANQGSEA. Looking up the rest from reference TRBV29-1 and TRBJ1-1 gives the full variable domain: SAVISQKPSRDICQRGTSLTIQCQVDSQVTMMFWYRQQPGQSLTLIATANQGSEATYESGFVIDKFPISRPNLTFSTLTVSNMSPEDSSIYLCSAPGQMNTEAFFGQGTRLTVV.

The V and J genes are TRBV6-6 and TRBJ1-5; D is possibly TRBD1 (5 bases). Trimming took off 5 bases at V and 6 bases at J, with 11 bases between the two ends. The CDR3 spans 13 residues. Germline CDR1 MNHNY, CDR2 SVGAGI (reference sequence). Here the CDR3 DNA reads TGTGCCAGCAGTCCCCGTGGGGGTCAGCCCCAGCATTTT. As protein: CASSPRGGQPQHF.

The V gene is TRBV30, the J gene TRBJ2-7, with D perhaps assigned TRBD1 or TRBD2 (7 bases each). In germline, CDR1 is GTSNPN, CDR2 SVGIG (reference sequence). The CDR3 contains 15 residues. Trimming took 0 bases from V and 5 from J, leaving 17 bases between them. The CDR3 coding sequence is TGTGCCTGGAGTGTACCTGCCAGGGGGGGGGACGAGCAGTACTTC. As protein: CAWSVPARGGDEQYF.

This chain connects TRBV9 to TRBJ1-1; D not certain. V lost 3 bases, J lost 1 base, and 10 bases lay in between. The CDR3 is made up of 14 amino acids. From germline, CDR1 is SGDLS and CDR2 YYNGEE. In nucleotides, the CDR3 is TGTGCCAGCAGCGGAGGATGGGGGAACACTGAAGCTTTCTTT. Amino acid sequence: CASSGGWGNTEAFF.

The V gene is TRBV28, the J gene TRBJ1-1; D gene uncertain. Per germline, CDR1 MDHEN and CDR2 SYDVKM. CDR3 size: 14 residues. The V and J ends lost 6 bases and 0 bases respectively, with 11 bases between them. The CDR3 DNA reads as TGTGCCAGCAGACTGAGGGTCATGAACACTGAAGCTTTCTTT. Residues: CASRLRVMNTEAFF.

The rearrangement uses TRBV10-3 and TRBJ2-3, with 8 positions matching TRBD2. Germline loops: CDR1 ENHRY, CDR2 SYGVKD. Unmatched junction bases numbered 13, after V lost 8 bases and J lost 6 bases. The CDR3 consists of 15 residues. CDR3 nucleotide sequence: TGTGCCATCGGGGCACAGCGGGGGAGGGAGGATACGCAGTATTTT. Translation: CAIGAQRGREDTQYF.

This chain uses TRBV4-1 with TRBJ1-2; 7 nucleotides line up with TRBD1. The CDR3 spans 16 residues. The V segment lost 1 base and the J segment 6 bases; nucleotides outside the gene matches: 11. Germline V gene lookup returns CDR1 MGHRA and CDR2 YSYEKL. This chain's CDR3 is CASSQVRGTEWHGYTF. CDR3 coding DNA: TGCGCCAGCAGCCAAGTTCGGGGGACAGAATGGCATGGCTACACCTTC.

The gene calls are TRBV5-6 and TRBJ2-3; D gene ambiguous. V shed 1 base and J shed 2 bases, with 11 bases lying between them. There are 15 residues in the CDR3. Looked up from germline, CDR1 is SGHDT and CDR2 is YYEEEE. DNA of the CDR3: TGTGCCAGCAGCTTGTTCCAGATACTCACAGATACGCAGTATTTT. This codes for CASSLFQILTDTQYF.

This clone appeared a single time. The chain uses TRBV9 and TRBJ2-7; no firm D call. This CDR3 has 15 residues. The germline V and J ends were trimmed by 7 bases and 2 bases, with 19 bases remaining between them. Germline values: CDR1 SGDLS, CDR2 YYNGEE. The CDR3 reads CASRRPQRWPYEQYF. The CDR3, as DNA: TGTGCCAGCCGGAGACCCCAGCGTTGGCCCTACGAGCAGTACTTC.

This chain uses TRBV19 with TRBJ2-7, with 10 nucleotides matching TRBD2. Germline V gene lookup returns CDR1 LNHDA and CDR2 SQIVND (reference sequence). The length of the CDR3 is 16 residues. With V trimmed by 1 base and J by 0 bases, 3 bases remained unmatched. The CDR3 loop is CASSIGPSGSSYEQYF. CDR3 nucleotide sequence: TGTGCCAGTAGTATAGGGCCTAGCGGGAGCTCCTACGAGCAGTACTTC. The variable domain in full, with the rest retrieved from reference TRBV19 and TRBJ2-7, is DGGITQSPKYLFRKEGQNVTLSCEQNLNHDAMYWYRQDPGQGLRLIYYSQIVNDFQKGDIAEGYSVSREKKESFPLTVTSAQKNPTAFYLCASSIGPSGSSYEQYFGPGTRLTVT.

V and J are TRBV19 and TRBJ2-2, with a possible D match to TRBD1 (6 bases). The CDR3 is made up of 13 amino acids. V lost 3 bases to trimming and J lost 11 bases, with 13 bases between them. Germline CDR1 and CDR2: LNHDA and SQIVND (reference sequence). CDR3 sequence: CASSIFFGGELFF. In DNA form, the CDR3 reads TGTGCCAGTAGTATTTTTTTTGGGGGCGAGCTGTTTTTT.

This clone was counted once. The chain has TRBV7-2 and TRBJ1-2; TRBD1 matches 10 bases. Germline V CDR1 and CDR2: SGHTA, FQGNSA. V lost 1 base and J lost 8; bases outside the gene matches: 10. This CDR3 region has 16 residues. The CDR3 sequence: CASSLEADRGREGYTF. The CDR3 bases are TGTGCCAGCAGCTTAGAGGCTGACAGGGGGCGGGAGGGCTACACCTTC.

The J gene is TRBJ2-2, the V gene TRBV2, with D uncertain. Trimming removed 4 bases from V and 6 bases from J, with 12 bases in between. This CDR3 is built from 14 residues. CDR1 is SNHLY, CDR2 FYNNEI, per germline. CDR3 loop: CASSVLTSPGELFF. The DNA for the CDR3 is TGTGCCAGCAGTGTATTAACTTCGCCCGGGGAGCTGTTTTTT.